One sample yielded the 18 T cell receptor beta chains listed below, sequenced in a study of CD8+ T cells in alopecia areata. The treatment here: oral pan-JAK inhibitor, 5-10 mg twice daily. Following extraction, RNA underwent reverse transcription to cDNA, which served as the sequencing template. Only in-frame clones appear in the TCRdb table, and some are missing; sequencing was by immunoSEQ multiplex PCR. The sample comprises about 200,000 clones, 50% to 75% of which are singletons, and more than 3.5% rests with the top ten. Sample: CD4+ T cells sorted from blood, taken at week 4, from a patient treated with tofacitinib. These receptors were collected from a human donor with alopecia areata.

This clone was counted only a few times. The chain uses TRBV7-9 and TRBJ2-7; TRBD2 is a possible D gene (5 bases). Trimming shortened V by 1 base and J by 6 bases, and 13 bases separated the two germline ends. The CDR3 is 14 residues long. CDR1 is SEHNR, CDR2 FQNEAQ, per germline (reference sequence). CDR3 nucleotide sequence: TGTGCCAGCAGCTTAGAGTCGGGAAAGTCCGAGCAGTACTTC. It is translated as CASSLESGKSEQYF.

The chain is built from TRBV19 and TRBJ1-5, with D maybe TRBD1 (6 bases). CDR1 and CDR2 from the germline V gene are LNHDA and SQIVND (reference sequence). Trimming removed 7 bases at V and 0 bases at J, with 13 bases between. The CDR3 sequence is 15 residues long. Here the CDR3 DNA reads TGTGCCAGTAAACGACGGGACAATAGCAATCAGCCCCAGCATTTT. Translation gives CASKRRDNSNQPQHF.

The chain is built from TRBV6-1 and TRBJ1-5; D perhaps matches TRBD1 (6 bases). Trimming stripped 3 bases from V and 0 bases from J, with 12 bases between. The CDR3 is made up of 16 amino acids. Germline loops: CDR1 MNHNS, CDR2 SASEGT. CDR3 residues: CASSDGQLISNQPQHF. The CDR3 coding sequence is TGTGCCAGCAGTGATGGACAGTTGATTAGCAATCAGCCCCAGCATTTT.

This chain connects TRBV30 to TRBJ2-4; 8 bases are a match to TRBD1. Unmatched junction bases numbered 9, after V lost 4 bases and J lost 7 bases. The CDR3 runs 14 residues. CDR1 is GTSNPN and CDR2 is SVGIG in the germline V gene (reference sequence). The CDR3, as DNA: TGTGCCTGGAAAGGGACAGGAGCAAGGAACATTCAGTACTTC. Translating gives CAWKGTGARNIQYF.

V is TRBV4-2 and J is TRBJ1-6, with D possibly TRBD1 on 6 matching bases. Germline CDR1 and CDR2: LGHNA and YNFKEQ. With 0 bases removed from V and 2 bases from J, the gap between germline ends came to 11 bases. The CDR3 runs 17 residues. The CDR3 bases are TGTGCCAGCAGCCAAGATCAGGGGAGGACCTATAATTCACCCCTCCACTTT. Amino acids: CASSQDQGRTYNSPLHF.

The chain links TRBV9 to TRBJ1-2; D is unresolved. Trimming took 0 bases from V and 2 from J, leaving 11 bases between them. This CDR3 spans 15 amino acids. The germline V gene has CDR1 SGDLS and CDR2 YYNGEE. The DNA of the CDR3 is TGTGCCAGCAGCGTAGATGGCAGCGGCAACTATGGCTACACCTTC. It codes for CASSVDGSGNYGYTF.

The genes are TRBV6-6 and TRBJ1-5, with D tentatively TRBD1 (5 bases). Trimming shortened V by 2 bases and J by 4 bases, and 9 bases separated the two germline ends. There are 14 residues in the CDR3. Germline values: CDR1 MNHNY, CDR2 SVGAGI (reference sequence). For the CDR3, the DNA is TGTGCCAGCAGTTACGTAGGGGAGAATCAGCCCCAGCATTTT. Protein: CASSYVGENQPQHF.

The J gene is TRBJ2-3, the V gene TRBV2, with D possibly being TRBD2 (6 bases). Looked up from germline, CDR1 is SNHLY and CDR2 is FYNNEI. CDR3 length: 14 amino acids. Trimming removed 11 bases at V and 0 bases at J, with 15 bases between. CDR3 in amino acids: CADRGGASTDTQYF. CDR3 coding DNA: TGTGCCGACCGAGGAGGGGCTAGCACAGATACGCAGTATTTT.

This sequence joins TRBV7-6 and TRBJ1-2; 7 bases are a match to TRBD1. The germline gives CDR1 SGHVS, CDR2 FNYEAQ. The CDR3 is made up of 15 amino acids. After removal of 5 bases from V and 6 bases from J, the junction contained 12 bases not matched to a gene. CDR3 nucleotide sequence: TGTGCCAGCAGCGATCGACAGGGAAGATCGGATGGCTACACCTTC. This translates into CASSDRQGRSDGYTF.

This clone was picked up a small number of times. The rearrangement joins TRBV5-4 to TRBJ2-5; TRBD2 aligns across 8 bases. This CDR3 region has 14 residues. The V and J ends lost 4 bases and 2 bases, in that order; junction bases with no gene match: 4. Germline-derived CDR1 and CDR2 are SGHNT and YYREEE (reference sequence). The CDR3 spells CASSLGLAQETQYF. The DNA of the CDR3 is TGTGCCAGCAGCCTTGGACTAGCTCAAGAGACCCAGTACTTC.

J is TRBJ2-1 and V is TRBV5-1; a weak D match, TRBD2 (6 bases). Germline loops: CDR1 SGHRS, CDR2 YFSETQ. Trimming removed 0 bases from V and 5 bases from J, with 12 bases in between. CDR3 length: 15 residues. The chain's CDR3 is CASSLAAGWHNEQFF. Written as DNA, the CDR3 is TGCGCCAGCAGCTTGGCGGCGGGGTGGCACAATGAGCAGTTCTTC.

This chain joins TRBV5-4 and TRBJ1-1; maybe TRBD1 (6 bases). The V and J ends lost 1 base and 5 bases respectively, with 12 bases between them. From germline, CDR1 is SGHNT and CDR2 YYREEE (reference sequence). The CDR3 has 14 amino acids. The chain's CDR3 is CASSLRPQGTEAFF. CDR3 coding DNA: TGTGCCAGCAGCTTGCGCCCCCAGGGGACTGAAGCTTTCTTT. Variable domain in full (rest from reference TRBV5-4 and TRBJ1-1): ETGVTQSPTHLIKTRGQQVTLRCSSQSGHNTVSWYQQALGQGPQFIFQYYREEENGRGNFPPRFSGLQFPNYSSELNVNALELDDSALYLCASSLRPQGTEAFFGQGTRLTVV.

This CDR3 reads CATAGTGGVGNSPLHF. The CDR3 nucleotides read TGTGCCACTGCCGGGACGGGAGGTGTCGGTAATTCACCCCTCCACTTT. The genes are TRBV19 and TRBJ1-6; the D gene is possibly TRBD1 (5 bases). The germline CDR1 and CDR2 sequences are LNHDA and SQIVND (reference sequence). Trimming pared 10 bases from V and 6 bases from J, leaving 22 bases between. The CDR3 totals 16 residues.

J is TRBJ1-2 and V is TRBV7-2, with TRBD1 as a possible D gene (6 bases). The V end lost 6 bases, the J end lost 2 bases, and 10 bases lay between the germline ends. This CDR3 is built from 13 residues. Germline CDR1 reads SGHTA; CDR2 reads FQGNSA. CDR3: CASREGGNYGYTF. As DNA, the CDR3 is TGTGCCAGCAGGGAAGGGGGGAACTATGGCTACACCTTC.

The chain carries TRBV2 and TRBJ2-7, with a tentative D call TRBD1 (5 bases). CDR1 and CDR2 from the germline V gene are SNHLY and FYNNEI. Deletions cut 3 bases from V and 2 bases from J, with 14 bases between. The length of the CDR3 is 15 residues. Here the CDR3 reads CASSEGWGQTYEQYF. CDR3 in DNA: TGTGCCAGCAGTGAGGGGTGGGGCCAAACCTACGAGCAGTACTTC.

This chain links TRBV2 with TRBJ1-1, with D maybe TRBD1 (5 bases). The V gene's germline CDR1 is SNHLY and CDR2 FYNNEI. Trimming left V 7 bases short and J 2 bases short, with 11 bases between. The CDR3 has 13 residues. The CDR3 DNA is TGTGCCAGCAATCGGGGCCTTAACACTGAAGCTTTCTTT. It codes for CASNRGLNTEAFF. Drawing the rest from reference TRBV2 and TRBJ1-1, the complete variable domain is EPEVTQTPSHQVTQMGQEVILRCVPISNHLYFYWYRQILGQKVEFLVSFYNNEISEKSEIFDDQFSVERPDGSNFTLKIRSTKLEDSAMYFCASNRGLNTEAFFGQGTRLTVV.

The J gene is TRBJ2-3, the V gene TRBV7-2; perhaps TRBD1 as D (5 bases). V lost 2 bases to trimming and J lost 4 bases, with 7 bases between them. The germline gives CDR1 SGHTA, CDR2 FQGNSA. This CDR3 contains 13 residues. This CDR3 is CASSLLGPDTQYF. The CDR3 coding sequence is TGTGCCAGCAGCTTATTGGGGCCAGATACGCAGTATTTT.

This clone was found a few times. This rearrangement joins TRBV27 to TRBJ2-7, with TRBD1 identical over 8 bases. The CDR3 consists of 14 residues. Germline CDR1 is MNHEY and CDR2 is SMNVEV (reference sequence). Trimming at V came to 4 bases and at J to 3 bases, leaving 5 bases not matched to a gene. CDR3: CASSSSDRDYEQYF. The DNA of the CDR3 is TGTGCCAGCAGTTCATCGGACAGGGACTACGAGCAGTACTTC.